The 12 T cell receptor beta chains below all came from one sample that was sequenced in a study of cytomegalovirus exposure and HLA in healthy donors. Vbeta (60) and Jbeta (13) primers were used in the PCR. Clones were read by immunoSEQ multiplex PCR, and TCRdb kept only the in-frame ones, dropping some. The sample yields under 55,000 clones, around 72% seen once. The sequenced material came from PBMCs. These TCRs come from a man aged 18 to 35 in good health and CMV-seronegative.

V and J are TRBV29-1 and TRBJ2-1, with D possibly TRBD1 on 5 matching bases. With 2 bases removed from V and 7 bases from J, the gap between germline ends came to 15 bases. Germline-derived CDR1 and CDR2 are SQVTM and ANQGSEA. CDR3 length: 14 amino acids. The CDR3 protein is CSVEWPGSGNEQFF. The CDR3, as DNA: TGCAGCGTTGAATGGCCAGGGTCAGGGAATGAGCAGTTCTTC.

The chain carries TRBV14 and TRBJ2-5; 7 nucleotides agree with TRBD1. Losses at the gene ends were 6 bases for V and 3 bases for J; bases not matched to a gene: 10. This CDR3 has 15 residues. Per germline, CDR1 SGHDN and CDR2 FVKESK. CDR3 amino acids: CASSYFGTAEETQYF. As DNA, the CDR3 is TGTGCCAGCAGTTATTTCGGGACAGCGGAAGAGACCCAGTACTTC.

The chain carries TRBV7-2 and TRBJ2-5; 7 bases agree with TRBD1. The CDR3 is 13 residues long. After removal of 5 bases from V and 2 bases from J, the junction contained 2 bases not matched to a gene. Per the germline V gene, CDR1 is SGHTA and CDR2 is FQGNSA. The CDR3 DNA is TGTGCCAGCAGCCAGGGACAGCAAGAGACCCAGTACTTC. It encodes CASSQGQQETQYF.

This chain uses TRBV7-6 with TRBJ2-2; the D gene is possibly TRBD1 (9 bases). V shed 2 bases and J shed 6 bases, with 22 bases lying between them. The germline V gene has CDR1 SGHVS and CDR2 FNYEAQ. The CDR3 extends over 18 amino acids. The CDR3 loop reads CASSLSTGGLGFPGELFF. CDR3 nucleotides: TGTGCCAGCAGCTTATCGACAGGGGGACTAGGTTTCCCCGGGGAGCTGTTTTTT.

This chain joins TRBV5-4 and TRBJ1-1; weak D call: TRBD1 (5 bases). Trimming removed 0 bases at V and 4 bases at J, with 13 bases between. In germline, CDR1 is SGHNT, CDR2 YYREEE (reference sequence). The CDR3 covers 15 residues. DNA of the CDR3: TGTGCCAGCAGCTTGGGGGGCGCGGTCTCCACTGAAGCTTTCTTT. Its protein product is CASSLGGAVSTEAFF.

The rearrangement uses TRBV28 and TRBJ2-1; 13 bases align to TRBD2. The CDR3 consists of 14 residues. Germline CDR1 reads MDHEN; CDR2 reads SYDVKM. Unmatched junction bases numbered 2, after V lost 8 bases and J lost 4 bases. In nucleotides, the CDR3 is TGTGCCAGCCGGACTAGCGGGAGATACAATGAGCAGTTCTTC. It specifies CASRTSGRYNEQFF.

The J gene is TRBJ2-7, the V gene TRBV30; 10 nucleotides line up with TRBD2. Germline CDR1 reads GTSNPN; CDR2 reads SVGIG (reference sequence). The CDR3 totals 12 residues. Trimming took 2 bases from V and 6 from J; bases not matched to a gene: 1. CDR3 amino acids: CAWSLAGVEQYF. CDR3 bases: TGTGCCTGGAGTCTAGCGGGAGTCGAGCAGTACTTC.

This rearrangement joins TRBV11-3 to TRBJ2-1, with 10 bases lining up with TRBD1. CDR1 is SGHNT, CDR2 YENEEA, per germline. CDR3 length equals 15 residues. V lost 5 bases, J lost 3 bases, and 4 bases stayed unmatched. CDR3 amino acids: CASSPDRGVYNEQFF. CDR3 coding DNA: TGTGCCAGCAGCCCGGACAGGGGGGTCTACAATGAGCAGTTCTTC.

The genes are TRBV28 and TRBJ1-1; perhaps TRBD1 as D (6 bases). The CDR3 consists of 14 residues. The V gene's germline CDR1 is MDHEN and CDR2 SYDVKM. Deletions cut 11 bases from V and 0 bases from J, with 16 bases between. CDR3 region: CASGPGALNTEAFF. CDR3 DNA sequence: TGTGCCTCGGGGCCAGGGGCGCTGAACACTGAAGCTTTCTTT.

V gene TRBV14 combines with J gene TRBJ2-7, with 14 bases fitting TRBD2. The junction had 8 bases not matched to a gene; V was cut back by 4 bases and J by 6 bases. The CDR3 totals 16 residues. In germline, CDR1 is SGHDN, CDR2 FVKESK. CDR3 region: CASSLLAGTSGGEQYF. CDR3 in DNA: TGTGCCAGCAGCCTACTCGCTGGGACTAGCGGGGGCGAGCAGTACTTC.

This chain uses TRBV6-4 with TRBJ2-2; 9 nucleotides line up with TRBD2. The germline V gene has CDR1 MRHNA and CDR2 SNTAGT. V lost 5 bases and J lost 2; bases outside the gene matches: 3. This CDR3 region has 15 residues. This chain's CDR3 is CASSTGLANTGELFF. CDR3 DNA sequence: TGTGCCAGCAGTACGGGACTAGCTAACACCGGGGAGCTGTTTTTT.

This rearrangement joins TRBV7-9 to TRBJ2-5, with 7 bases that match TRBD2. Germline V lookup: CDR1 SEHNR, CDR2 FQNEAQ (reference sequence). The CDR3 is 15 residues long. Trimming took 4 bases from V and 5 from J; bases not matched to a gene: 10. CDR3 sequence (DNA): TGTGCCAGCAGCTCGTGGACTTCGCGGGAGGAGACCCAGTACTTC. The encoded protein is CASSSWTSREETQYF.